This TCR beta chain derives from a study of sequential checkpoint blockade in melanoma. Study details: First-line arms were nivolumab then ipilimumab, or the reverse, randomized 1:1. TCRβ was sequenced from DNA of 91 pretreatment tumors. Study-wide results and limits: Mutational load did not correlate with tumor T-cell fraction or clonality. Clinical benefit was about 30 times likelier when tumor T-cell fraction and clonality increased.

TCRdb's table, derived via immunoSEQ multiplex PCR, lists solely in-frame clones and lacks some. The sample has around 2,700 clones; approximately 20% are singletons. Treatment: randomized to nivolumab then ipilimumab (arm A) or the reverse (arm B). This clone has a handful of counts. What it binds is unknown. This CDR3 comprises 14 residues. Per germline, CDR1 MNHGY and CDR2 SAAAGT. Trimming shortened V by 2 bases and J by 4 bases, and 9 bases separated the two germline ends. The chain is built from TRBV6-8 and TRBJ2-1, with a weak D call TRBD1 (6 bases). This TCR derives from a human donor with melanoma. The sample was tumor tissue (inferred from file names), taken from a patient given nivolumab and ipilimumab in sequence. Written as DNA, the CDR3 is TGTGCCAGCAGTTACCCTACAGGGTACAATGAGCAGTTCTTC. Residues: CASSYPTGYNEQFF.